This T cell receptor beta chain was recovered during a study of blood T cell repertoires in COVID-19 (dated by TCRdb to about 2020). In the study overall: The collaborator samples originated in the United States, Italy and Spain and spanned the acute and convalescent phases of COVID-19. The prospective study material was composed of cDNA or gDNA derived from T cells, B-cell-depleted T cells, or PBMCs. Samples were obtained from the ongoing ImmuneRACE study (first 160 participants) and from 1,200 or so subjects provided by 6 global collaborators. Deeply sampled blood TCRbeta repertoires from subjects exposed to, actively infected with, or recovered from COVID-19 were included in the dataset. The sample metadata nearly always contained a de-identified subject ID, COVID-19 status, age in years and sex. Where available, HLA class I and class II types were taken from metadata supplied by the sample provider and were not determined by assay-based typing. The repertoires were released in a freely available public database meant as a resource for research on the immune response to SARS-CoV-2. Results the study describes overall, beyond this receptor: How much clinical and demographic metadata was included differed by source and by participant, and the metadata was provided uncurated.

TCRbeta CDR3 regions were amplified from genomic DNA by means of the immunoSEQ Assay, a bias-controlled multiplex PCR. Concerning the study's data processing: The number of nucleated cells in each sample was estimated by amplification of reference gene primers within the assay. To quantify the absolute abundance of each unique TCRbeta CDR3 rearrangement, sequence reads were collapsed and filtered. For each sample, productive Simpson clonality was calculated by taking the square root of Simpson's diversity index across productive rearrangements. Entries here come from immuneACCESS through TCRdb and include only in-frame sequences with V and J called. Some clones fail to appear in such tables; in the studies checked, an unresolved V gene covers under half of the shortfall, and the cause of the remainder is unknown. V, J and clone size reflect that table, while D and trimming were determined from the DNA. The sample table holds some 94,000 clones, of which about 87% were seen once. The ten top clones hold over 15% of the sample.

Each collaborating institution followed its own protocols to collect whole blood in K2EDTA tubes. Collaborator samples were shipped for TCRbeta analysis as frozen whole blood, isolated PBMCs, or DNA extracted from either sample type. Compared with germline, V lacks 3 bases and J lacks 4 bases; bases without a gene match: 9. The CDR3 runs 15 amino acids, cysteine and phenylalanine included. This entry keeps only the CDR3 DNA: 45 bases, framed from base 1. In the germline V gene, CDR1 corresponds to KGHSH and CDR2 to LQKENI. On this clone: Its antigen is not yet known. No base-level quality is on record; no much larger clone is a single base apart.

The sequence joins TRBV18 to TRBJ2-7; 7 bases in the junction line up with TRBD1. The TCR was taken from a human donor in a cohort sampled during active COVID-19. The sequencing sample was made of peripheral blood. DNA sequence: TGTGCCAGCTCACCTAACAAAAGACAGGGATACGAGCAGTACTTC. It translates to CASSPNKRQGYEQYF.